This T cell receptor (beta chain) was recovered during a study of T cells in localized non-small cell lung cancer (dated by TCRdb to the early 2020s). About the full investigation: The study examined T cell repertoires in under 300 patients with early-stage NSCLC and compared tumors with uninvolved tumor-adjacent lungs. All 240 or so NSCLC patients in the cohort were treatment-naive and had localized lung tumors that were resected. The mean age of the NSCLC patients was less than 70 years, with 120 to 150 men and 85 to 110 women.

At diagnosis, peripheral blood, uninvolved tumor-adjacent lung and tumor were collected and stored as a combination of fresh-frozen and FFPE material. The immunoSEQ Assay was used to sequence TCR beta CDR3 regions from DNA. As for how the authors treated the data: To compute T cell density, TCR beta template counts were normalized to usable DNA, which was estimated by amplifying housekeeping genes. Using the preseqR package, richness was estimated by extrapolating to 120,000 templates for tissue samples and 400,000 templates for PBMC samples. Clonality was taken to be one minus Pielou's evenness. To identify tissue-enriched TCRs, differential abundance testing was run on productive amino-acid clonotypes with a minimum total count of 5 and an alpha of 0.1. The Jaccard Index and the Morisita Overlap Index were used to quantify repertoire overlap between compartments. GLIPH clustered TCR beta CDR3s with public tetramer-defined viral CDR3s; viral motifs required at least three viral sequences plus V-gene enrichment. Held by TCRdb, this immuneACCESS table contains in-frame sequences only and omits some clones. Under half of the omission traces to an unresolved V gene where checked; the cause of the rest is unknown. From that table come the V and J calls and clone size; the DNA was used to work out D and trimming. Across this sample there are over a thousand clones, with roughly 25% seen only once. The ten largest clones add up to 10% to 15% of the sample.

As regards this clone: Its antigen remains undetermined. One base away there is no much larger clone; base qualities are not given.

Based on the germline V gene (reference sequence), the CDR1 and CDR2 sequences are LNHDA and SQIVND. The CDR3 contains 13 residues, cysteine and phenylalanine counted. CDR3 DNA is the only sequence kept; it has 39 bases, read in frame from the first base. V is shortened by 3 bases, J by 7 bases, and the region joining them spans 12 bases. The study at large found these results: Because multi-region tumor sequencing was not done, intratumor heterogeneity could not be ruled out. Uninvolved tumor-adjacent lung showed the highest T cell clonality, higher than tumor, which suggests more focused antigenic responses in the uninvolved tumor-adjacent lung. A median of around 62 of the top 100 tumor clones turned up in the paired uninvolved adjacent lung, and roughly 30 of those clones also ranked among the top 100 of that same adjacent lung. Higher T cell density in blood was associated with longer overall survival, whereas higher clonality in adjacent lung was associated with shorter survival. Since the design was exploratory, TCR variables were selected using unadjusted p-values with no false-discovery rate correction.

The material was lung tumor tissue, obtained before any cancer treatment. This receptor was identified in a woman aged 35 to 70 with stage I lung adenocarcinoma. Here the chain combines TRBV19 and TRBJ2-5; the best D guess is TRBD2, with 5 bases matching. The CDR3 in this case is CASSMESGTTQYF. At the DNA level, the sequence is TGTGCCAGTAGTATGGAATCGGGAACGACCCAGTACTTC. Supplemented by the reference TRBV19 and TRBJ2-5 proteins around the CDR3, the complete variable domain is DGGITQSPKYLFRKEGQNVTLSCEQNLNHDAMYWYRQDPGQGLRLIYYSQIVNDFQKGDIAEGYSVSREKKESFPLTVTSAQKNPTAFYLCASSMESGTTQYFGPGTRLLVL.